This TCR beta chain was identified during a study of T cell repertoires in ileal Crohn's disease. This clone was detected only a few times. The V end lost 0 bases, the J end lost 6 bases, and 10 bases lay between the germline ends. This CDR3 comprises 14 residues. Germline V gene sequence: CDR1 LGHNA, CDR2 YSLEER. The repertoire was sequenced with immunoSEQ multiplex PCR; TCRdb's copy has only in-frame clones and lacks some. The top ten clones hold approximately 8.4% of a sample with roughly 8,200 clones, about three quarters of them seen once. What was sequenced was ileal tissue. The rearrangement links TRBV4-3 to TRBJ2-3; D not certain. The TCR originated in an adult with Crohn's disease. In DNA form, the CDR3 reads TGCGCCAGCAGCCAAGAAACGACCGGGGATACGCAGTATTTT. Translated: CASSQETTGDTQYF.